A single sample is the source of the 7 T cell receptor beta chains below, sequenced in a study of T cell responses to AZD1222 COVID-19 vaccine (dated by TCRdb to the early 2020s). Libraries were made using the immunoSEQ multiplex PCR assay. TCRdb provides this immuneACCESS table in a form limited to in-frame rearrangements. Some clones are lacking; in checked studies, under half of them reflect an unresolved V gene, and why the rest are absent is not known. This sample gives approximately 70,000 clones in total; just over 85% of them show up just once. The top ten clonotypes cover about 2.4% of the sample. What this sample's time point label stands for: baseline before first vaccination. This sample comprised peripheral blood, obtained on day 0 of AZD1222 vaccination. The receptors stem from an adult in good health.

The chain recombines TRBV5-1 with TRBJ2-7, with 7 positions matching TRBD2. With V trimmed by 4 bases and J by 3 bases, 4 bases remained unmatched. Looked up from germline, CDR1 is SGHRS and CDR2 is YFSETQ. This CDR3 region has 13 residues. The CDR3 region has the DNA TGCGCCAGCAGCCCCAGGGAGGGCTACGAGCAGTACTTC. It is translated as CASSPREGYEQYF.

The chain uses TRBV6-5 and TRBJ1-3; D not resolved. CDR1 and CDR2 from the germline V gene are MNHEY and SVGAGI. Trimming removed 4 bases from V and 0 bases from J, with 10 bases in between. This CDR3 has 15 residues. CDR3 sequence (DNA): TGTGCCAGCAGTTCACGGGGTAACTCTGGAAACACCATATATTTT. This codes for CASSSRGNSGNTIYF.

CDR3 DNA sequence: TGTGCCAGCAGTTCCCCCTTGTCAGTGAGAAGCACAGATACGCAGTATTTT. The encoded protein is CASSSPLSVRSTDTQYF. The rearrangement uses TRBV7-9 and TRBJ2-3; D is unresolved. Trimming left V 6 bases short and J 0 bases short, with 19 bases between. CDR3 length: 17 amino acids. The germline V gene has CDR1 SEHNR and CDR2 FQNEAQ (reference sequence).

This clone was observed a handful of times. This chain connects TRBV6-1 to TRBJ2-2; D is unclear. V shed 1 base and J shed 1 base, with 7 bases lying between them. There are 15 residues in the CDR3. Germline V gene data show CDR1 as MNHNS and CDR2 as SASEGT. The CDR3 loop reads CASSEVVKNTGELFF. CDR3 in DNA: TGTGCCAGCAGTGAAGTTGTGAAGAACACCGGGGAGCTGTTTTTT.

This chain joins TRBV3-1 (or the pseudogene TRBV3-2) and TRBJ2-5, with D possibly being TRBD2 (5 bases). The CDR3 sequence is 16 residues long. Trimming cost V 5 bases and J 5 bases, with 21 bases left between them. Looked up from germline, CDR1 is LGHDT and CDR2 is YNNKEL (reference sequence). The CDR3 sequence: CASSAEVFKRRETQYF. CDR3 nucleotides: TGTGCCAGCAGCGCGGAGGTCTTCAAAAGGAGGGAGACCCAGTACTTC.

This chain joins TRBV27 and TRBJ1-1; D is uncertain. The CDR3 runs 14 residues. V lost 2 bases to trimming and J lost 4 bases, with 11 bases between them. The V gene's germline CDR1 is MNHEY and CDR2 SMNVEV (reference sequence). Written as DNA, the CDR3 is TGTGCCAGCAGTTTAAGTGGGTTTTTCACTGAAGCTTTCTTT. It codes for CASSLSGFFTEAFF.

V is TRBV15 and J is TRBJ1-1; D remains ambiguous. The CDR3 contains 18 residues. The germline gives CDR1 LNHNV, CDR2 YYDKDF (reference sequence). Trimming removed 1 base from V and 1 base from J, with 19 bases in between. The CDR3 loop is CATSRGSLPIDSNTEAFF. Written as DNA, the CDR3 is TGTGCCACCAGCAGAGGCAGTTTGCCGATAGACTCGAACACTGAAGCTTTCTTT. Supplemented by reference TRBV15 and TRBJ1-1, the full variable domain reads DAMVIQNPRYQVTQFGKPVTLSCSQTLNHNVMYWYQQKSSQAPKLLFHYYDKDFNNEADTPDNFQSRRPNTSFCFLDIRSPGLGDTAMYLCATSRGSLPIDSNTEAFFGQGTRLTVV.